Listed here are 16 T cell receptor beta chains from one sample, sequenced in a study of blood T cells in healthy people across ages (dated by TCRdb to the mid-2010s). To prepare the library, 5' RACE was applied. Sequencing was performed on an Illumina HiSeq 2500. The second PCR ran for about 6 to 12 cycles and used a J-beta primer mix along with a sample-barcoded 5' primer. TCRdb reworked the public reads: Q25 trimming with fastp, MiXCR clone assembly, productive beta chains retained. Rows with a matching CDR3 protein are joined into one entry that keeps the most common DNA and genes. The sample data list 2 million or so distinct CDR3 sequences, and around 48% of these were observed just once. The top ten hold 2.1% of the sample. The sample taken for sequencing was blood. The receptors stem from a woman between 35 and 50 years old in good health.

This clonotype was seen a handful of times. The V gene is TRBV29-1, the J gene TRBJ2-3, with TRBD2 matching over 7 bases. V lost 7 bases to trimming and J lost 4 bases; unmatched junction nucleotides: 5. Germline V CDR1 and CDR2: SQVTM, ANQGSEA. The CDR3 covers 12 residues. The DNA for the CDR3 is TGCAGCGGGACCCTAGCGGCAGATACGCAGTATTTT. Amino acids: CSGTLAADTQYF.

This rearrangement joins TRBV19 to TRBJ1-1, with D perhaps TRBD1 (5 bases). With 1 base removed from V and 7 bases from J, the gap between germline ends came to 13 bases. Germline V gives CDR1 LNHDA, CDR2 SQIVND (reference sequence). CDR3 length: 14 residues. The CDR3 spells CASSIVGVGSEAFF. The CDR3 coding sequence is TGTGCCAGTAGTATAGTAGGGGTTGGCAGTGAAGCTTTCTTT.

This rearrangement joins TRBV7-2 to TRBJ2-3; the D gene is possibly TRBD2 (6 bases). Trimming removed 2 bases from V and 4 bases from J, with 13 bases in between. Germline V gene lookup returns CDR1 SGHTA and CDR2 FQGNSA. CDR3 size: 15 residues. CDR3 region: CASSLRLWGADTQYF. CDR3 DNA: TGTGCCAGCAGCTTAAGGTTGTGGGGGGCAGATACGCAGTATTTT.

The CDR3: CASSLGTGSSKQYF. CDR3 DNA sequence: TGTGCCAGCAGCTTGGGGACAGGGTCGAGCAAGCAGTACTTC. V gene TRBV5-5 combines with J gene TRBJ2-5, with 8 bases lining up with TRBD1. The CDR3 totals 14 residues. V lost 0 bases and J lost 11; bases outside the gene matches: 9. Germline CDR1 SGHKS, CDR2 YYEKEE (reference sequence).

Comments on this clonotype: Sequence at one end of the junction differs from germline and may be a read error. The V gene is TRBV6-2 or TRBV6-3, the J gene TRBJ1-2, with 9 bases fitting TRBD1. The germline CDR1 and CDR2 sequences are MNHEY and SVGEGT. CDR3 length: 16 residues. CDR3 in amino acids: CAGRSRTGVTNYGYTF. The DNA of the CDR3 is TGTGCCGGCAGATCCCGGACAGGGGTGACCAACTATGGCTACACCTTC.

The rearrangement joins TRBV11-2 to TRBJ2-3, with TRBD2 matching over 9 bases. Germline V gene lookup returns CDR1 SGHAT and CDR2 FQNNGV. The trim removed 0 bases at V and 3 bases at J, leaving 4 bases unmatched. CDR3 length: 16 residues. The CDR3 spells CASSLDELAGTDTQYF. Written as DNA, the CDR3 is TGTGCCAGCAGCTTAGATGAGCTAGCGGGGACAGATACGCAGTATTTT.

The chain has TRBV5-1 and TRBJ2-3; 16 positions match TRBD2. This CDR3 comprises 17 residues. Germline CDR1 SGHRS, CDR2 YFSETQ. The trim removed 4 bases at V and 8 bases at J, leaving 10 bases unmatched. CDR3 DNA sequence: TGCGCCAGCAGCCACGGGACTAGCGGGGGGGCAGGGATTACGCAGTATTTT. It encodes CASSHGTSGGAGITQYF. Drawing the rest from reference TRBV5-1 and TRBJ2-3, the complete variable domain is KAGVTQTPRYLIKTRGQQVTLSCSPISGHRSVSWYQQTPGQGLQFLFEYFSETQRNKGNFPGRFSGRQFSNSRSEMNVSTLELGDSALYLCASSHGTSGGAGITQYFGPGTRLTVL.

V usage is TRBV4-3 and J usage is TRBJ2-2; TRBD2 agrees at 7 bases. Germline V CDR1 and CDR2: LGHNA, YSLEER. The length of the CDR3 is 14 residues. The J segment lost 6 bases and the V segment lost 5 bases, leaving 6 bases of the junction unmatched. CDR3 sequence reads: CASSKSGLAGELFF. In DNA form, the CDR3 reads TGCGCCAGCAGCAAGAGCGGACTAGCCGGGGAGCTGTTTTTT.

The rearrangement uses TRBV6-2 or TRBV6-3 and TRBJ2-1, with D hard to call. CDR3 length: 14 residues. Trimming took 10 bases from V and 0 from J, leaving 13 bases between them. CDR1 MNHEY and CDR2 SVGEGT come from the germline V gene. CDR3: CATANIFSYNEQFF. The CDR3 DNA is TGTGCCACCGCAAACATATTCTCCTACAATGAGCAGTTCTTC.

CDR3 residues: CASSLDTSRTDTQYF. As DNA, the CDR3 is TGTGCCAGCAGCTTAGATACCTCTCGCACAGATACGCAGTATTTT. The chain is built from TRBV11-2 and TRBJ2-3; D remains unclear. The germline V and J ends were trimmed by 0 bases and 1 base, with 8 bases remaining between them. CDR1 and CDR2 from the germline V gene are SGHAT and FQNNGV. This CDR3 comprises 15 residues.

This clonotype was counted many times. The chain joins TRBV7-2 to TRBJ2-1, with D possibly called TRBD1 or TRBD2 (6 bases each). V lost 2 bases and J 5 bases, leaving 13 bases between the germline ends. Germline CDR1 SGHTA, CDR2 FQGNSA. This CDR3 is 15 amino acids long. CDR3 amino acids: CASSLTGGLNNEQFF. The CDR3 nucleotides are TGTGCCAGCAGCTTAACCGGGGGCCTTAACAATGAGCAGTTCTTC.

V and J are TRBV28 and TRBJ2-3; D is uncertain. Germline V CDR1 and CDR2: MDHEN, SYDVKM. The CDR3 contains 14 residues. Trimming cost V 3 bases and J 4 bases, with 11 bases left between them. This chain's CDR3 is CASSLGRTADTQYF. CDR3 coding DNA: TGTGCCAGCAGTTTGGGCCGTACGGCAGATACGCAGTATTTT.

This clonotype was counted only a few times. The CDR3 DNA follows: TGTGCCAGCACCGTTAAGGGGACCCTTGGCACAGATACGCAGTATTTT. This sequence encodes CASTVKGTLGTDTQYF. V and J are TRBV6-6 and TRBJ2-3; D is perhaps TRBD1 or TRBD2 (5 bases each). The ends were cut back, 7 bases at V and 1 base at J, with 18 bases in the middle. The CDR3 is made up of 16 amino acids. Germline V CDR1 and CDR2: MNHNY, SVGAGI (reference sequence).

The rearrangement links TRBV29-1 to TRBJ1-1; D might be TRBD1 (5 bases). Germline CDR1 reads SQVTM; CDR2 reads ANQGSEA. The CDR3 covers 12 residues. Trimming took off 6 bases at V and 0 bases at J, with 8 bases between the two ends. The CDR3 DNA is TGCAGCGTCCAGGGCATGAACACTGAAGCTTTCTTT. Its protein is CSVQGMNTEAFF.

Concerning this clonotype: A read error may account for a junction end that differs from germline. CDR3 DNA: TGTGCCGGCAGCGGGACGGCTAATGAAAAACTGTTTTTT. Its translation: CAGSGTANEKLFF. The V gene is TRBV6-6, the J gene TRBJ1-4, with D tentatively TRBD1 (5 bases). CDR3 length: 13 residues. Germline V gene data show CDR1 as MNHNY and CDR2 as SVGAGI (reference sequence).

V gene TRBV28 combines with J gene TRBJ2-6, with D possibly being TRBD1 (6 bases). Germline CDR1 reads MDHEN; CDR2 reads SYDVKM. Trimming removed 7 bases at V and 1 base at J, with 14 bases between. CDR3 length: 16 amino acids. The CDR3 protein is CASKGQKRSGANVLTF. The CDR3 DNA sequence: TGTGCCAGCAAAGGACAGAAAAGGTCTGGGGCCAACGTCCTGACTTTC.